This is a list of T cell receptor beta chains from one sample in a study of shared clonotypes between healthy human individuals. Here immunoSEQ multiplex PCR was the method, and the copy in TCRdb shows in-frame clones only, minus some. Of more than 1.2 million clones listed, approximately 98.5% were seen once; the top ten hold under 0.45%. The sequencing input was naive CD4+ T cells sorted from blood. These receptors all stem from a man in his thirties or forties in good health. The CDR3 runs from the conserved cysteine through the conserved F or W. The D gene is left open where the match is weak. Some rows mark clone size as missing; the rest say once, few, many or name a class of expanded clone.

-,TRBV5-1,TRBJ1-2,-,CASSFISGQPCTF,TGCGCCAGCAGCTTTATATCGGGACAACCCTGCACCTTC
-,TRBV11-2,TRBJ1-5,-,CASSLEGRDNQPQHF,TGTGCCAGCAGCTTAGAGGGCAGGGATAATCAGCCCCAGCATTTT
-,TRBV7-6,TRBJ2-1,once,CASSLGSWDNEQFF,TGTGCCAGCAGCTTAGGTTCATGGGATAATGAGCAGTTCTTC
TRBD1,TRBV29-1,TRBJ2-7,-,CSVVRDSREQYF,TGCAGCGTCGTCCGGGACAGTCGCGAGCAGTACTTC
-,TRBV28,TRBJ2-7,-,CASSSSGAGLHEQYF,TGTGCCAGCAGTTCCTCAGGGGCCGGCCTCCACGAGCAGTACTTC
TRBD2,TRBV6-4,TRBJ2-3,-,CASSERLAGLSTDTQYF,TGTGCCAGCAGTGAACGGCTAGCGGGCCTTAGCACAGATACGCAGTATTTT
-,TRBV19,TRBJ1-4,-,CASSPPGRLVREKLFF,TGTGCCAGTAGCCCCCCGGGACGGTTGGTAAGGGAAAAACTGTTTTTT
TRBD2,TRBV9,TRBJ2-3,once,CASSVLAGGRENTQYF,TGTGCCAGCAGCGTCTTAGCGGGAGGCCGGGAAAATACGCAGTATTTT
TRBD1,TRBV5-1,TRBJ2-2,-,CASSPTSRDRNTGELFF,TGCGCCAGCAGCCCCACCTCCCGGGACAGAAACACCGGGGAGCTGTTTTTT
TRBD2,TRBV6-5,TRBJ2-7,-,CASSPPSGRPYEQYF,TGTGCCAGCAGTCCACCTAGCGGGAGGCCCTACGAGCAGTACTTC
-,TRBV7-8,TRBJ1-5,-,CASSEPRIGSNQPQHF,TGTGCCAGCTCAGAGCCCCGAATTGGCAGCAATCAGCCCCAGCATTTT
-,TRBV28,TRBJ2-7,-,CATELGGAPYEQYF,TGTGCCACCGAGCTGGGGGGGGCCCCCTACGAGCAGTACTTC
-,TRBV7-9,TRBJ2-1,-,CASRSSGVPYNEQFF,TGTGCCAGCAGGTCTAGTGGGGTTCCATACAATGAGCAGTTCTTC
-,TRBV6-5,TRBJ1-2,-,CASSNTPYGYTF,TGTGCCAGCAGCAACACCCCCTATGGCTACACCTTC
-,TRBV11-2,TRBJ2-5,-,CASSSPSGTSKETQYF,TGTGCCAGCAGTTCTCCGTCCGGGACAAGCAAAGAGACCCAGTACTTC